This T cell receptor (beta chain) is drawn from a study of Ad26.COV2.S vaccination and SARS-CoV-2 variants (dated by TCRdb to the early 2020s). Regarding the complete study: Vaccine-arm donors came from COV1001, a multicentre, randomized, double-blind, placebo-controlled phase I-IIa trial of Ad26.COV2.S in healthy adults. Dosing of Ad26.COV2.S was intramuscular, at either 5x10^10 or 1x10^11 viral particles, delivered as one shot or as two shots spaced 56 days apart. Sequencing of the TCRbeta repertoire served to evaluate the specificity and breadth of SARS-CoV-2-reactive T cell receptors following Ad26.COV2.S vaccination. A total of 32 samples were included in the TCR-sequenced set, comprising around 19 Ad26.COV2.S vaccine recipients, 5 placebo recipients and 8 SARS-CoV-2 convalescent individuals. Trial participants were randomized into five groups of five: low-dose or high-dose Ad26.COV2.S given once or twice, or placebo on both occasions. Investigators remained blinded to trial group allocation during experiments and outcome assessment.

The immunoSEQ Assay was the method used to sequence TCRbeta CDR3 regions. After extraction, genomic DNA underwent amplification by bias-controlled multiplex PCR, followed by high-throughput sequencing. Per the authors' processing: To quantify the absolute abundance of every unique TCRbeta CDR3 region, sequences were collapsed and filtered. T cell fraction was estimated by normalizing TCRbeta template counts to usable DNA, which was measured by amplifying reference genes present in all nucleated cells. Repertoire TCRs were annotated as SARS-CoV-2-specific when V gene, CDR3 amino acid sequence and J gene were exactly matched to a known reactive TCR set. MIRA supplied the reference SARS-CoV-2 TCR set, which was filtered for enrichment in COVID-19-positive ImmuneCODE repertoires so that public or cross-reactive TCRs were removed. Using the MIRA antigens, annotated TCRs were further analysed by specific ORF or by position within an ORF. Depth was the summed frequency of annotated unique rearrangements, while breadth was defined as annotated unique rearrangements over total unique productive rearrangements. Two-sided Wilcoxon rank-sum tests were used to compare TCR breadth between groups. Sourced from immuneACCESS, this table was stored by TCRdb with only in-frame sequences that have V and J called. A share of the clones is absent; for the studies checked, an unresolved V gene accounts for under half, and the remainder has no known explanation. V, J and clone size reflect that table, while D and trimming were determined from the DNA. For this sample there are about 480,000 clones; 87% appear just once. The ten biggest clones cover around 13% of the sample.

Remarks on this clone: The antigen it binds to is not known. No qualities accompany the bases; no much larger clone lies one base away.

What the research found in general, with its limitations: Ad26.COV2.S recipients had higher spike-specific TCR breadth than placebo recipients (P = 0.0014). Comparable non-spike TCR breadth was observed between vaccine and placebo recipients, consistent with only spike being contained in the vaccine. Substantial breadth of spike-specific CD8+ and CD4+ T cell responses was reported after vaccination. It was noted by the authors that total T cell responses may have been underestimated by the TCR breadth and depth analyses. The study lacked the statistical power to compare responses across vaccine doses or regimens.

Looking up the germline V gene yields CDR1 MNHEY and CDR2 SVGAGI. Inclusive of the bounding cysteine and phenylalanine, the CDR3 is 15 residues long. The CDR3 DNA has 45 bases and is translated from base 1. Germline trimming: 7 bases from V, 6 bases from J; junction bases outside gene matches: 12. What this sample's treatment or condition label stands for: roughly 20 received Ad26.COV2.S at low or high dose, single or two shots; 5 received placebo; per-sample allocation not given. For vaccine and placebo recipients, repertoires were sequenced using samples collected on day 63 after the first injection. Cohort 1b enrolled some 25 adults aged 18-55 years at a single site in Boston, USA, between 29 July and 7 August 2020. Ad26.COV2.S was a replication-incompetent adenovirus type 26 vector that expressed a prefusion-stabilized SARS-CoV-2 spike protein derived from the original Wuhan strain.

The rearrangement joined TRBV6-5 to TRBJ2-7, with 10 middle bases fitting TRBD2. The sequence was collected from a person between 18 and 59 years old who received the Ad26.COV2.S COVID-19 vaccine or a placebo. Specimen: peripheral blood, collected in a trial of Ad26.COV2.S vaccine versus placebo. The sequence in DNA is TGTGCCAGCACCCCCCGCCGGGCTAGCGGGAGCGAGCAGTACTTC. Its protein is CASTPRRASGSEQYF.